The T cell receptor (beta chain) described here comes from a study of beta chain features in type 1 diabetes. Study in general: Cell yields, age and gender were similar between patients and healthy donors. General study points: Lower insertion and higher deletion counts appeared at VDJ junctions in type 1 diabetes patients.

A sort by CD45RO/CCR7/CD25/CD127/CD95/CD27 yielded CD4+ naive, central memory, regulatory and stem cell-like memory cells. The table lists this clone with a few counts. The antigen is not known. Sequencing targeted expressed TCRB transcripts, as all isolated RNA had been reverse transcribed. Reads averaged about 1.01 million for stem cell-like memory T cell samples. Sequencing was performed with immunoSEQ multiplex PCR; in TCRdb, only in-frame clones are kept and a portion is missing. The sample holds about 15,000 clones, approximately 40% seen once. The sequenced sample consisted of stem cell memory CD4+ T cells from blood. This sequence originates from a woman aged 40 to 50 in good health.

The CDR3 region has the DNA TGTGCCAGCAGCTTACTAGGGCCGGGGAATGAGCAGTTCTTC. Translating it yields CASSLLGPGNEQFF. The genes are TRBV7-2 and TRBJ2-1, with D possibly TRBD2 on 5 matching bases. Trimming cost V 2 bases and J 7 bases, with 12 bases left between them. This CDR3 has 14 residues. Germline CDR1 and CDR2: SGHTA and FQGNSA.